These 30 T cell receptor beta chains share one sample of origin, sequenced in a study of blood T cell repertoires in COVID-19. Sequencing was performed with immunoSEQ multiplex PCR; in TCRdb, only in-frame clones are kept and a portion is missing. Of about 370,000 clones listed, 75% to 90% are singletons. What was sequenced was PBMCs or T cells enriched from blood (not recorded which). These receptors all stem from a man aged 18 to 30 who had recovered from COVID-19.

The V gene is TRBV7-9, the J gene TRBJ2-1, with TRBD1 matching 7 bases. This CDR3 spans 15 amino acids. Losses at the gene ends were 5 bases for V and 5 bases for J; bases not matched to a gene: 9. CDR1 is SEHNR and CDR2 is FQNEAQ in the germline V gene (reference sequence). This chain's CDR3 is CASSAYRGLDNEQFF. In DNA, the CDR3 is TGTGCCAGCAGCGCGTACAGGGGATTGGACAATGAGCAGTTCTTC.

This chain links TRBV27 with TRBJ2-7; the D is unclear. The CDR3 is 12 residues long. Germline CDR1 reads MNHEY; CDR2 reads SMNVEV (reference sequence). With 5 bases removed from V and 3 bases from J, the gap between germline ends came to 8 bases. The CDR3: CASSRPGYEQYF. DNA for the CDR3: TGTGCCAGCAGTCGTCCAGGCTACGAGCAGTACTTC.

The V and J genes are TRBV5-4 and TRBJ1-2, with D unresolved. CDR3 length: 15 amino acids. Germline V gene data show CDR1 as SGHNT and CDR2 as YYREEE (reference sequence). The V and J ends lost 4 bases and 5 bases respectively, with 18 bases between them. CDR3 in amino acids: CASSPRTPPGYGYTF. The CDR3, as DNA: TGTGCCAGCAGCCCACGAACACCCCCGGGGTATGGCTACACCTTC.

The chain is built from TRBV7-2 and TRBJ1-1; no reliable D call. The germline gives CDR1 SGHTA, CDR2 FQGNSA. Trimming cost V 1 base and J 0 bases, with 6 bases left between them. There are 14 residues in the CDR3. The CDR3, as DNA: TGTGCCAGCAGCTTAGTGGGCATGAACACTGAAGCTTTCTTT. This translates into CASSLVGMNTEAFF. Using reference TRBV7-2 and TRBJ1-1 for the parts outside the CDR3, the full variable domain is GAGVSQSPSNKVTEKGKDVELRCDPISGHTALYWYRQSLGQGLEFLIYFQGNSAPDKSGLPSDRFSAERTGGSVSTLTIQRTQQEDSAVYLCASSLVGMNTEAFFGQGTRLTVV.

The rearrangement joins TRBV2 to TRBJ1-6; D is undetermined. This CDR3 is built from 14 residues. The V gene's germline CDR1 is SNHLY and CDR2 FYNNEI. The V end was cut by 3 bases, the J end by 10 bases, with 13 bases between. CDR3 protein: CASSDDNSGSPLHF. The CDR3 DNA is TGTGCCAGCAGTGATGACAATTCGGGATCACCCCTCCACTTT.

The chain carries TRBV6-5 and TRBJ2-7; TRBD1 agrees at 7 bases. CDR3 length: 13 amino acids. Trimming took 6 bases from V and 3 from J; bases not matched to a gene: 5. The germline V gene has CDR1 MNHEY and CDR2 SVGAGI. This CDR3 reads CASSRTGSYEQYF. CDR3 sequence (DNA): TGTGCCAGCAGCCGGACAGGTAGCTACGAGCAGTACTTC.

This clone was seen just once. Here the CDR3 DNA reads TGTGCCACCAGTGAAGGACAGGGAAAGGGTTTCACTGAAGCTTTCTTT. The encoded protein is CATSEGQGKGFTEAFF. The chain combines TRBV24-1 with TRBJ1-1; TRBD1 aligns across 8 bases. V trimming: 4 bases; J trimming: 4 bases; junction bases outside the gene matches: 10. This CDR3 has 16 amino acids. CDR1 is KGHDR and CDR2 is SFDVKD in the germline V gene.

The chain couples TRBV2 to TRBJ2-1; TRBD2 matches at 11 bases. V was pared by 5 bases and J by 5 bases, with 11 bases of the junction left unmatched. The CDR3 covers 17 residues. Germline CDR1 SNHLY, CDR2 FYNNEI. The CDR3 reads CASSTPLPGLADNEQFF. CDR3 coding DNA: TGTGCCAGCAGTACGCCATTACCGGGACTAGCGGACAATGAGCAGTTCTTC.

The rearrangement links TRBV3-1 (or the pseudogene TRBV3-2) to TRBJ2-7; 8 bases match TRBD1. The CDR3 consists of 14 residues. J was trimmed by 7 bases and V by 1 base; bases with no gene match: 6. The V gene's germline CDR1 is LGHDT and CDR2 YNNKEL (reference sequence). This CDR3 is CASSQGQGFFEQYF. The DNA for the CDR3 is TGTGCCAGCAGCCAAGGACAGGGGTTTTTTGAGCAGTACTTC.

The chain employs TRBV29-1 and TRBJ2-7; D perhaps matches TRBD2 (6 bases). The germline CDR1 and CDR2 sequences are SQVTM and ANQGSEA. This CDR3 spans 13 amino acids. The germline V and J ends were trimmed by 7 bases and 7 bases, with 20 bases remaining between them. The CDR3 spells CSAAPGLYVEQYF. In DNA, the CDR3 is TGCAGCGCCGCACCGGGACTTTACGTGGAGCAGTACTTC.

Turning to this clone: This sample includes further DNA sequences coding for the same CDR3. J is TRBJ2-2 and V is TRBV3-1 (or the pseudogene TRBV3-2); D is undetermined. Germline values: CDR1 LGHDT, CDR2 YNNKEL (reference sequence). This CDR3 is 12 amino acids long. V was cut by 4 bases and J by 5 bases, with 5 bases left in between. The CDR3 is CASSPGTGELFF. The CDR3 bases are TGTGCCAGCAGCCCCGGGACCGGGGAGCTGTTTTTT.

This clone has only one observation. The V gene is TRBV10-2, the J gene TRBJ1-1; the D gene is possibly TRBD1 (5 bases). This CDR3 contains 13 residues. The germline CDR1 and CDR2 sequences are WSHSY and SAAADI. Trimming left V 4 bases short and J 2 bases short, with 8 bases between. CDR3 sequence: CASSGQYNTEAFF. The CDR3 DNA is TGCGCCAGCAGTGGACAGTATAACACTGAAGCTTTCTTT.

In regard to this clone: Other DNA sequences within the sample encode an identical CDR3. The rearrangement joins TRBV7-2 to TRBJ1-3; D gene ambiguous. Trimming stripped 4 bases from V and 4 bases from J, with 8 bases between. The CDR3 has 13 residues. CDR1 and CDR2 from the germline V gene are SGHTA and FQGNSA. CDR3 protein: CASSSGGGNTIYF. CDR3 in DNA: TGTGCCAGCAGCTCAGGTGGCGGAAACACCATATATTTT.

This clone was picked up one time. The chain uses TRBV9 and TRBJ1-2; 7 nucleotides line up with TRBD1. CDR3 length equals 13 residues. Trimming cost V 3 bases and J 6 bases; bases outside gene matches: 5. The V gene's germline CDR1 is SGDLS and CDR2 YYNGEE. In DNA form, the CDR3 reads TGTGCCAGCAGCGCGACAGGGTGGGATGGCTACACCTTC. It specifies CASSATGWDGYTF.

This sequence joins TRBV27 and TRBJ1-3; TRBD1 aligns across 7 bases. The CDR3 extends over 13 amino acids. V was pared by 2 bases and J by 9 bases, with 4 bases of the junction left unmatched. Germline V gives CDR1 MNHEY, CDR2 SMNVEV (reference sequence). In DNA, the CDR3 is TGTGCCAGCAGTTTAGGGGCAGGGGGCACCATATATTTT. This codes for CASSLGAGGTIYF.

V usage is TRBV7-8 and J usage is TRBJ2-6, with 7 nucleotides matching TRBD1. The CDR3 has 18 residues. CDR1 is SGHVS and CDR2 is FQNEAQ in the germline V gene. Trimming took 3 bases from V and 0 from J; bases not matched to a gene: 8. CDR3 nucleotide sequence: TGTGCCAGCAGCTTCCGGGACAGCCTCATCTCTGGGGCCAACGTCCTGACTTTC. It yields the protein CASSFRDSLISGANVLTF. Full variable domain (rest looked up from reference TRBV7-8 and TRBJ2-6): GAGVSQSPRYKVAKRGQDVALRCDPISGHVSLFWYQQALGQGPEFLTYFQNEAQLDKSGLPSDRFFAERPEGSVSTLKIQRTQQEDSAVYLCASSFRDSLISGANVLTFGAGSRLTVL.

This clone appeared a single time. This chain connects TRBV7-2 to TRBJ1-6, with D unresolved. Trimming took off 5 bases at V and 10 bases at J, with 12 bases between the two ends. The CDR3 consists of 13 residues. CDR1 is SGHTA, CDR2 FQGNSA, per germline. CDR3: CASSPRSGSPLHF. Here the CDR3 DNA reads TGTGCCAGCAGCCCACGCTCGGGATCACCCCTCCACTTT.

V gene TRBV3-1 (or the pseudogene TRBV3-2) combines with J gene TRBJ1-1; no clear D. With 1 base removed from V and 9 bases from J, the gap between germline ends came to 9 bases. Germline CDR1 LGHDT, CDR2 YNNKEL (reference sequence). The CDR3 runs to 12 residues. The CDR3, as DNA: TGTGCCAGCAGCCAAGGGACTAGGAAAGCTTTCTTT. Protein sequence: CASSQGTRKAFF.

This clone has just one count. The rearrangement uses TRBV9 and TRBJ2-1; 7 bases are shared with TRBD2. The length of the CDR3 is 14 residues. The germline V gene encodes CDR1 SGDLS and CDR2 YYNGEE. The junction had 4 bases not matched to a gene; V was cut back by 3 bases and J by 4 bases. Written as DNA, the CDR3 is TGTGCCAGCAGCGGCCGGGAGGTATACAATGAGCAGTTCTTC. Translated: CASSGREVYNEQFF. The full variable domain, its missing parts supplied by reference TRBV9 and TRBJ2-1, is DSGVTQTPKHLITATGQRVTLRCSPRSGDLSVYWYQQSLDQGLQFLIQYYNGEERAKGNILERFSAQQFPDLHSELNLSSLELGDSALYFCASSGREVYNEQFFGPGTRLTVL.

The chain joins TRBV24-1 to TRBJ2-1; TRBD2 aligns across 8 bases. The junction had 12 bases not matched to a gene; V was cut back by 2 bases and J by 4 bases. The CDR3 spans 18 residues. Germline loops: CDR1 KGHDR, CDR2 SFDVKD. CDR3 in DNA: TGTGCCACCAGTGATTGGGTAGCGGGACCCGGTGGGTACAATGAGCAGTTCTTC. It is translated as CATSDWVAGPGGYNEQFF.

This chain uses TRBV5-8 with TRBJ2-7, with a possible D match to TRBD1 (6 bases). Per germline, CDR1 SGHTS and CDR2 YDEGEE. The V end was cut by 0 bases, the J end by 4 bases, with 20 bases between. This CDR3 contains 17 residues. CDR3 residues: CASSLVGWPGEVYEQYF. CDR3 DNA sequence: TGTGCCAGCAGCTTGGTAGGTTGGCCAGGGGAAGTGTACGAGCAGTACTTC.

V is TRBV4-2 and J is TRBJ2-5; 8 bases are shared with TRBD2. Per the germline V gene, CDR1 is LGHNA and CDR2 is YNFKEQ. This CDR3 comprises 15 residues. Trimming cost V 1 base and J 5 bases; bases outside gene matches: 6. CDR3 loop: CASSQAAGGVETQYF. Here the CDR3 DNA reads TGTGCCAGCAGCCAAGCGGCGGGAGGCGTGGAGACCCAGTACTTC.

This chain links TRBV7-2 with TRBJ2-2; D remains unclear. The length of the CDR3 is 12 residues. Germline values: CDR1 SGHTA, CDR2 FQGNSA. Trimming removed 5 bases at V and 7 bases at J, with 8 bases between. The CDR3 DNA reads TGTGCCAGCAGCAGAGAGGTCGGGGAGCTGTTTTTT. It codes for CASSREVGELFF.

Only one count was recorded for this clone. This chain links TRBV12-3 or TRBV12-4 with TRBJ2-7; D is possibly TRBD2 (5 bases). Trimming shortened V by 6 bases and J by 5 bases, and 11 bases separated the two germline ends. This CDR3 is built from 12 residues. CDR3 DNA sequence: TGTGCCAGCAGCCTGAGGGCCCACGAGCAGTACTTC. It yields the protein CASSLRAHEQYF.

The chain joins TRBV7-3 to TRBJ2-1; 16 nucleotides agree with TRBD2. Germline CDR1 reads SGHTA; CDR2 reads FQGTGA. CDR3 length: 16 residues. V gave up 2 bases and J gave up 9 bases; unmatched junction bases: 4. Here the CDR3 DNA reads TGTGCCAGCAGCTTAGGGACTAGCGGGAGGGATGGTGAGCAGTTCTTC. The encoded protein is CASSLGTSGRDGEQFF.

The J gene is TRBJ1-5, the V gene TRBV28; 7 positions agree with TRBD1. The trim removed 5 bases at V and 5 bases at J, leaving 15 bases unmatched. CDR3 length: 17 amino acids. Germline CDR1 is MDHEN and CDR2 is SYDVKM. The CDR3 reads CASSPPGVWQGDQPQHF. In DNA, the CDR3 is TGTGCCAGCAGTCCCCCGGGGGTTTGGCAGGGGGATCAGCCCCAGCATTTT. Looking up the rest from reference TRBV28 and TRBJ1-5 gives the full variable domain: DVKVTQSSRYLVKRTGEKVFLECVQDMDHENMFWYRQDPGLGLRLIYFSYDVKMKEKGDIPEGYSVSREKKERFSLILESASTNQTSMYLCASSPPGVWQGDQPQHFGDGTRLSIL.

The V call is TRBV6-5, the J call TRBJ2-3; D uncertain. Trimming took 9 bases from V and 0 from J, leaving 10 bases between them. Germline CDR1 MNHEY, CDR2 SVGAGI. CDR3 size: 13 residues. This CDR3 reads CARALSSTDTQYF. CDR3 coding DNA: TGTGCCAGAGCCTTATCTAGCACAGATACGCAGTATTTT.

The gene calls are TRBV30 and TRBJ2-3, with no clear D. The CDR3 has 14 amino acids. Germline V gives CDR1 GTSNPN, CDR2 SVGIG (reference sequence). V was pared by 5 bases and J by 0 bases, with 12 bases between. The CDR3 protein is CAWDSLTSTDTQYF. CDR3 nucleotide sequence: TGTGCCTGGGACTCACTTACTAGCACAGATACGCAGTATTTT.

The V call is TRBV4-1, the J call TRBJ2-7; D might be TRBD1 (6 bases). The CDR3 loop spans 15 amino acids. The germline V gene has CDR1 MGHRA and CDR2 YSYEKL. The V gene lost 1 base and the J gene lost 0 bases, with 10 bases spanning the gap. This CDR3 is CASSQGQASSYEQYF. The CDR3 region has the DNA TGCGCCAGCAGCCAAGGACAGGCTTCCTCCTACGAGCAGTACTTC.

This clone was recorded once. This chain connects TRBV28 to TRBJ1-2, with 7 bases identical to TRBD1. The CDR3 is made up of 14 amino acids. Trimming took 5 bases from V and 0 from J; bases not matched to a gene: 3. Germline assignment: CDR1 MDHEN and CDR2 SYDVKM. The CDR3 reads CASSPGQPNYGYTF. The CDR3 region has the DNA TGTGCCAGCAGTCCGGGACAGCCTAACTATGGCTACACCTTC.